The 18 T cell receptor beta chains below all came from one sample that was sequenced in a study of blood T cell repertoires in COVID-19. The repertoire was sequenced with immunoSEQ multiplex PCR; TCRdb's copy has only in-frame clones and lacks some. The profile shows 70,000 to 80,000 clones, about four fifths of them singletons. Sequencing was carried out using peripheral blood. All receptors come from a woman older than 75 with acute or convalescent COVID-19.

The chain joins TRBV2 to TRBJ2-7; 10 positions agree with TRBD2. The germline gives CDR1 SNHLY, CDR2 FYNNEI. Trimming removed 4 bases from V and 1 base from J; junction bases left unmatched: 10. The CDR3 contains 17 residues. CDR3 region: CASSAPTASGSSYEQYF. The CDR3 DNA sequence: TGTGCCAGCAGTGCCCCCACTGCTAGCGGGAGTTCCTACGAGCAGTACTTC.

This clone was detected a few times. The chain combines TRBV11-2 with TRBJ2-7; 11 bases are shared with TRBD2. CDR3 length: 17 amino acids. The germline gives CDR1 SGHAT, CDR2 FQNNGV. The trim removed 0 bases at V and 2 bases at J, leaving 6 bases unmatched. As DNA, the CDR3 is TGTGCCAGCAGCTTAGATAGAACTAGCGGGAGAGCCTACGAGCAGTACTTC. Its protein is CASSLDRTSGRAYEQYF. The whole variable domain, remainder taken from reference TRBV11-2 and TRBJ2-7, is EAGVAQSPRYKIIEKRQSVAFWCNPISGHATLYWYQQILGQGPKLLIQFQNNGVVDDSQLPKDRFSAERLKGVDSTLKIQPAKLEDSAVYLCASSLDRTSGRAYEQYFGPGTRLTVT.

The genes are TRBV7-8 and TRBJ1-6; D may be TRBD1 (6 bases). The CDR3 loop spans 13 amino acids. Germline CDR1 and CDR2: SGHVS and FQNEAQ. The V end lost 5 bases, the J end lost 10 bases, and 12 bases lay between the germline ends. The CDR3 spells CASSPRTVSPLHF. As DNA, the CDR3 is TGTGCCAGCAGCCCCCGGACAGTCTCACCCCTCCACTTT.

This rearrangement joins TRBV6-6 to TRBJ2-7, with 7 bases fitting TRBD2. The CDR3 runs 13 residues. Germline lookup yields CDR1 MNHNY and CDR2 SVGAGI (reference sequence). Trimming cost V 2 bases and J 7 bases; bases outside gene matches: 5. CDR3: CASSYGAGVEQYF. CDR3 nucleotides: TGTGCCAGCAGTTACGGGGCGGGAGTGGAGCAGTACTTC.

This clone was counted between two and nine times. V is TRBV5-1 and J is TRBJ1-1; possibly TRBD1 for D (5 bases). Germline CDR1 is SGHRS and CDR2 is YFSETQ. CDR3 length: 13 amino acids. V lost 1 base and J 5 bases, leaving 9 bases between the germline ends. The CDR3 bases are TGCGCCAGCAGCTTGACAGGCAGGACTGAAGCTTTCTTT. Amino acid sequence: CASSLTGRTEAFF.

The chain joins TRBV19 to TRBJ1-2; tentatively, D is TRBD1 (5 bases). Trimming shortened V by 7 bases and J by 4 bases, and 19 bases separated the two germline ends. The CDR3 spans 15 residues. Per germline, CDR1 LNHDA and CDR2 SQIVND (reference sequence). The CDR3 DNA follows: TGTGCCAGTACCCTCCTCAGGGCCGGGGGCTATGGCTACACCTTC. Translation: CASTLLRAGGYGYTF.

The chain is built from TRBV5-1 and TRBJ2-1; TRBD2 aligns across 7 bases. CDR3 length: 14 amino acids. J was trimmed by 6 bases and V by 0 bases; bases with no gene match: 3. The germline V gene encodes CDR1 SGHRS and CDR2 YFSETQ. For the CDR3, the DNA is TGCGCCAGCAGCTTGGGGACTAGTGTCAATGAGCAGTTCTTC. Translated, it gives CASSLGTSVNEQFF.

CDR3 nucleotide sequence: TGTGCCAGTAGTATAGGGGTCCTCAGAGGTGAAAAACTGTTTTTT. Amino acids: CASSIGVLRGEKLFF. This chain links TRBV19 with TRBJ1-4, with D hard to call. V lost 1 base, J lost 7 bases, and 13 bases lay in between. The CDR3 is 15 amino acids. Germline V CDR1 and CDR2: LNHDA, SQIVND (reference sequence).

The rearrangement uses TRBV10-3 and TRBJ1-1, with 10 bases aligning to TRBD1. The trim removed 3 bases at V and 3 bases at J, leaving 4 bases unmatched. Germline CDR1 ENHRY, CDR2 SYGVKD. CDR3 length: 15 amino acids. The CDR3 bases are TGTGCCATCAGTGACGCCGGGACAGGGGACACTGAAGCTTTCTTT. Translation: CAISDAGTGDTEAFF.

The rearrangement joins TRBV28 to TRBJ2-1; D is uncertain. The CDR3 length is 13 residues. Trimming took 3 bases from V and 4 from J, leaving 7 bases between them. Germline loops: CDR1 MDHEN, CDR2 SYDVKM. The CDR3 loop is CASSLGRYNEQFF. The CDR3 DNA reads as TGTGCCAGCAGTTTGGGCAGATACAATGAGCAGTTCTTC.

The table lists this clone with a count of one. The genes are TRBV27 and TRBJ2-5, with 7 bases aligning to TRBD2. The CDR3 extends over 19 amino acids. Germline V gene data show CDR1 as MNHEY and CDR2 as SMNVEV (reference sequence). Trimming at V came to 5 bases and at J to 4 bases, leaving 22 bases not matched to a gene. CDR3 bases: TGTGCCAGCAGTCCCTACGTGTGGGTTTCGGGAGGAGGTGGAGAGACCCAGTACTTC. It translates to CASSPYVWVSGGGGETQYF.

This clone was counted once. V and J are TRBV5-4 and TRBJ2-1, with D possibly matching TRBD1 (5 bases). Trimming shortened V by 0 bases and J by 5 bases, and 12 bases separated the two germline ends. The germline V gene encodes CDR1 SGHNT and CDR2 YYREEE (reference sequence). This CDR3 is built from 15 residues. This CDR3 reads CASSLDSGYDNEQFF. The CDR3 nucleotides read TGTGCCAGCAGCTTGGATTCAGGGTACGACAATGAGCAGTTCTTC.

This rearrangement joins TRBV12-3 or TRBV12-4 to TRBJ2-7; tentative D call: TRBD1 (5 bases). V lost 2 bases and J 6 bases, leaving 8 bases between the germline ends. CDR3 length equals 12 residues. As DNA, the CDR3 is TGTGCCAGCAGTTTACCAGGGTCCGAGCAGTACTTC. Protein: CASSLPGSEQYF.

This sequence joins TRBV18 and TRBJ1-2, with no clear D. The CDR3 extends over 15 amino acids. V gave up 6 bases and J gave up 3 bases, with 17 bases separating them. CDR1 and CDR2 from the germline V gene are KGHSH and LQKENI. The CDR3 sequence: CASSTGGGKHYGYTF. The CDR3 nucleotides read TGTGCCAGCTCCACCGGAGGAGGGAAGCACTATGGCTACACCTTC.

This rearrangement joins TRBV18 to TRBJ1-2, with TRBD1 matching over 11 bases. V dropped 2 bases and J dropped 4; count of bases not matched to a gene: 3. Germline CDR1 and CDR2: KGHSH and LQKENI. The CDR3 runs to 15 residues. CDR3 DNA sequence: TGTGCCAGCTCACCAACCGGGACAGGGGGCTATGGCTACACCTTC. Encoded protein: CASSPTGTGGYGYTF.

CDR3 in DNA: TGTGCCAGCAGTTTATTACAGACAGGGGGCGCCTACACCGGGGAGCTGTTTTTT. It translates to CASSLLQTGGAYTGELFF. The chain has TRBV27 and TRBJ2-2; TRBD1 matches at 10 bases. This CDR3 has 18 residues. The germline V gene encodes CDR1 MNHEY and CDR2 SMNVEV (reference sequence). V was pared by 1 base and J by 3 bases, with 8 bases of the junction left unmatched.

The CDR3 reads CASSPFGTFYEQYF. The CDR3 coding sequence is TGTGCCAGCAGTCCGTTCGGGACTTTCTACGAGCAGTACTTC. V usage is TRBV6-6 and J usage is TRBJ2-7, with D possibly TRBD2 on 6 matching bases. V lost 5 bases and J lost 3, with 14 bases in between. Germline lookup yields CDR1 MNHNY and CDR2 SVGAGI (reference sequence). CDR3 length equals 14 residues.

This chain uses TRBV2 with TRBJ2-3; 8 nucleotides align to TRBD1. Germline trimming cut 6 bases from V and 1 base from J; bases unmatched to any gene: 3. The CDR3 consists of 14 residues. CDR1 SNHLY and CDR2 FYNNEI come from the germline V gene. The CDR3 sequence is CASRLDRGTDTQYF. DNA for the CDR3: TGTGCCAGCAGACTGGACAGGGGCACAGATACGCAGTATTTT. The full variable domain, completed using reference TRBV2 and TRBJ2-3, is EPEVTQTPSHQVTQMGQEVILRCVPISNHLYFYWYRQILGQKVEFLVSFYNNEISEKSEIFDDQFSVERPDGSNFTLKIRSTKLEDSAMYFCASRLDRGTDTQYFGPGTRLTVL.